What follows are 30 T cell receptor beta chains derived from one specimen sequenced in a study of blood T cell repertoires in COVID-19. TCRdb's copy holds only in-frame clones and misses some; the assay was immunoSEQ multiplex PCR. The data show a few hundred thousand clones, more than 80% seen once. Sequencing used PBMCs or T cells enriched from blood (not recorded which). The receptors come from a woman aged 18-30 years who had recovered from COVID-19.

The chain carries TRBV12-5 and TRBJ2-2; D is unresolved. Germline CDR1 and CDR2: LGHNT and FRNRAP. Trimming took off 6 bases at V and 6 bases at J, with 11 bases between the two ends. The CDR3 has 13 residues. CDR3 in amino acids: CASGSSLSGELFF. The CDR3 bases are TGTGCTAGTGGCTCGTCTCTCTCCGGGGAGCTGTTTTTT. The whole variable domain, remainder taken from reference TRBV12-5 and TRBJ2-2, is DARVTQTPRHKVTEMGQEVTMRCQPILGHNTVFWYRQTMMQGLELLAYFRNRAPLDDSGMPKDRFSAEMPDATLATLKIQPSEPRDSAVYFCASGSSLSGELFFGEGSRLTVL.

The chain couples TRBV2 to TRBJ1-2, with D maybe TRBD1 (6 bases). V was trimmed by 10 bases and J by 0 bases, leaving 12 bases between them. There are 13 residues in the CDR3. Germline CDR1 SNHLY, CDR2 FYNNEI. The CDR3 sequence is CATHRDTNYGYTF. For the CDR3, the DNA is TGTGCCACCCACAGGGATACTAACTATGGCTACACCTTC.

The rearrangement joins TRBV19 to TRBJ2-4; 7 nucleotides align to TRBD1. From germline, CDR1 is LNHDA and CDR2 SQIVND (reference sequence). V shed 4 bases, J shed 4 bases, and the junction held 10 bases outside the gene matches. CDR3 length equals 16 residues. CDR3 sequence: CASSSGQASLKNIQYF. For the CDR3, the DNA is TGTGCCAGTAGTAGCGGACAGGCAAGTCTGAAAAACATTCAGTACTTC.

V usage is TRBV27 and J usage is TRBJ1-1; TRBD1 is a possible D gene (6 bases). V was pared by 3 bases and J by 3 bases, with 8 bases between. CDR1 and CDR2 (germline): MNHEY, SMNVEV (reference sequence). CDR3 size: 13 residues. The CDR3 here is CASSFSGDTEAFF. DNA for the CDR3: TGTGCCAGCAGTTTCTCAGGGGACACTGAAGCTTTCTTT.

The chain is built from TRBV19 and TRBJ1-3; D remains unclear. Germline lookup yields CDR1 LNHDA and CDR2 SQIVND (reference sequence). V was clipped by 2 bases and J by 10 bases, with 9 bases between them. The CDR3 extends over 12 amino acids. CDR3 nucleotide sequence: TGTGCCAGTAGTATAAAGGAGGATACCATATATTTT. This codes for CASSIKEDTIYF.

The V and J genes are TRBV6-5 and TRBJ1-3, with D unclear. This CDR3 has 16 residues. V lost 2 bases and J 2 bases, leaving 13 bases between the germline ends. Germline CDR1 is MNHEY and CDR2 is SVGAGI. CDR3 amino acids: CASSYPNRKAGNTIYF. CDR3 bases: TGTGCCAGCAGTTACCCCAACAGAAAGGCTGGAAACACCATATATTTT.

The chain links TRBV7-2 to TRBJ1-1; no reliable D call. V shed 3 bases and J shed 0 bases, with 8 bases lying between them. This CDR3 has 14 residues. Germline V gene sequence: CDR1 SGHTA, CDR2 FQGNSA. CDR3 in DNA: TGTGCCAGCAGCTTGGAGCGGCTGAACACTGAAGCTTTCTTT. It specifies CASSLERLNTEAFF. The full variable domain, its missing parts supplied by reference TRBV7-2 and TRBJ1-1, is GAGVSQSPSNKVTEKGKDVELRCDPISGHTALYWYRQSLGQGLEFLIYFQGNSAPDKSGLPSDRFSAERTGGSVSTLTIQRTQQEDSAVYLCASSLERLNTEAFFGQGTRLTVV.

This chain connects TRBV21-1 to TRBJ1-1. TRBV21-1 is assigned pseudogene status. The length of the CDR3 is 17 residues. Here the CDR3 reads CASSNNGQRVGNTEAFF. CDR3 nucleotides: TGTGCCAGCAGCAATAATGGTCAGAGGGTGGGGAACACTGAAGCTTTCTTT.

V and J are TRBV7-3 and TRBJ1-2; unclear D gene. Looked up from germline, CDR1 is SGHTA and CDR2 is FQGTGA. The CDR3 runs 13 residues. Trimming left V 5 bases short and J 4 bases short, with 11 bases between. CDR3 DNA sequence: TGTGCCAGCAGCCCGGGAGAGGGCTATGGCTACACCTTC. This translates into CASSPGEGYGYTF.

This chain links TRBV14 with TRBJ1-1, with D possibly being TRBD1 (6 bases). Trimming cost V 0 bases and J 1 base, with 9 bases left between them. The germline CDR1 and CDR2 sequences are SGHDN and FVKESK. CDR3 size: 15 residues. The CDR3 coding sequence is TGTGCCAGCAGCCAAGATCAGGGGAGGAACACTGAAGCTTTCTTT. It is translated as CASSQDQGRNTEAFF.

The chain uses TRBV27 and TRBJ1-6; D may be TRBD1 (6 bases). The CDR3 length is 15 residues. V lost 3 bases, J lost 10 bases, and 16 bases lay in between. CDR1 and CDR2 from the germline V gene are MNHEY and SMNVEV (reference sequence). CDR3 coding DNA: TGTGCCAGCAGTTTCGGCAGGGGCGTAAGATCACCCCTCCACTTT. Amino acid sequence: CASSFGRGVRSPLHF.

This chain connects TRBV6-2 or TRBV6-3 to TRBJ1-6; 8 positions match TRBD1. The V gene's germline CDR1 is MNHEY and CDR2 SVGEGT. Germline trimming cut 4 bases from V and 3 bases from J; bases unmatched to any gene: 2. The CDR3 runs to 15 residues. The CDR3 region has the DNA TGTGCCAGCAGTTGGGGACAGGACTATAATTCACCCCTCCACTTT. Residues: CASSWGQDYNSPLHF.

A note on this clone: The identical CDR3 is also encoded by other nucleotide sequences in the sample. The CDR3 DNA follows: TGTGCCACCAGCAGAGATCTGGGAGCGGGTCAGCCCCAGCATTTT. This sequence encodes CATSRDLGAGQPQHF. The J gene is TRBJ1-5, the V gene TRBV15; D remains ambiguous. CDR3 length: 15 amino acids. Per germline, CDR1 LNHNV and CDR2 YYDKDF (reference sequence). With 0 bases removed from V and 6 bases from J, the gap between germline ends came to 12 bases.

V is TRBV18 and J is TRBJ1-4, with 9 nucleotides matching TRBD1. Germline values: CDR1 KGHSH, CDR2 LQKENI. The CDR3 length is 17 residues. V shed 3 bases and J 8 bases; nucleotides not matched to a gene: 13. In nucleotides, the CDR3 is TGTGCCAGCTCACCTGTCCCGGGACAGGGACGAGGGGAAAAACTGTTTTTT. As protein: CASSPVPGQGRGEKLFF. Full variable domain (rest looked up from reference TRBV18 and TRBJ1-4): NAGVMQNPRHLVRRRGQEARLRCSPMKGHSHVYWYRQLPEEGLKFMVYLQKENIIDESGMPKERFSAEFPKEGPSILRIQQVVRGDSAAYFCASSPVPGQGRGEKLFFGSGTQLSVL.

This CDR3 is CASSFMPQPNTEAFF. CDR3 bases: TGCGCCAGCAGCTTTATGCCACAGCCGAACACTGAAGCTTTCTTT. J is TRBJ1-1 and V is TRBV5-1; D is undetermined. Germline V lookup: CDR1 SGHRS, CDR2 YFSETQ. V lost 2 bases and J 1 base, leaving 12 bases between the germline ends. The CDR3 length is 15 residues.

The sample holds a few counts of this clone. The chain carries TRBV3-1 (or the pseudogene TRBV3-2) and TRBJ1-6, with a possible D match to TRBD1 (5 bases). V was shortened by 0 bases and J by 7 bases, with 13 bases between the two germline ends. Germline V gene lookup returns CDR1 LGHDT and CDR2 YNNKEL (reference sequence). The CDR3 totals 16 residues. The DNA of the CDR3 is TGTGCCAGCAGCCAAGAGTCGGGGGTTACGAATTCACCCCTCCACTTT. It yields the protein CASSQESGVTNSPLHF.

The rearrangement joins TRBV19 to TRBJ1-1, with TRBD1 as a possible D gene (5 bases). The length of the CDR3 is 13 residues. Trimming removed 3 bases from V and 6 bases from J, with 11 bases in between. Germline CDR1 LNHDA, CDR2 SQIVND (reference sequence). This CDR3 reads CASSITGRPEAFF. The DNA for the CDR3 is TGTGCCAGTAGTATTACAGGCCGACCTGAAGCTTTCTTT.

V and J are TRBV27 and TRBJ2-1, with D maybe TRBD2 (5 bases). V was clipped by 8 bases and J by 4 bases, with 12 bases between them. The CDR3 length is 13 residues. In germline, CDR1 is MNHEY, CDR2 SMNVEV (reference sequence). The DNA for the CDR3 is TGTGCCAGCCGCTGGACGGGATACAATGAGCAGTTCTTC. Its protein is CASRWTGYNEQFF.

This sequence joins TRBV10-2 and TRBJ1-5; D unclear. CDR3 size: 12 residues. Trimming removed 2 bases from V and 8 bases from J, with 7 bases in between. Germline V gives CDR1 WSHSY, CDR2 SAAADI. The CDR3 spells CASSEGSKPQHF. The CDR3 bases are TGCGCCAGCAGTGAGGGGAGCAAGCCCCAGCATTTT.

The J gene is TRBJ1-6, the V gene TRBV7-9; weak D call: TRBD1 (6 bases). The germline V gene encodes CDR1 SEHNR and CDR2 FQNEAQ (reference sequence). The CDR3 totals 15 residues. Between the trimmed V and J ends, which lost 5 bases and 6 bases, there was a span of 14 bases. As DNA, the CDR3 is TGTGCCAGCAGCCTCGATGGACAGATTAATTCACCCCTCCACTTT. Protein product: CASSLDGQINSPLHF.

This rearrangement joins TRBV4-2 to TRBJ2-7; TRBD2 is a possible D gene (5 bases). The germline V and J ends were trimmed by 10 bases and 1 base, with 20 bases remaining between them. This CDR3 comprises 15 residues. CDR1 LGHNA and CDR2 YNFKEQ come from the germline V gene. The CDR3: CATSRNPAESYEQYF. The CDR3 coding sequence is TGTGCCACCTCGAGAAACCCAGCGGAATCCTACGAGCAGTACTTC.

The chain combines TRBV21-1 with TRBJ1-3. TRBV21-1 constitutes a pseudogene. This CDR3 contains 19 residues. In DNA, the CDR3 is TGTGCCAGCAGCAATAGGCACAGGAGGGGCCTTGTCGATGGAAACACCATATATTTT. Amino acids: CASSNRHRRGLVDGNTIYF.

The gene calls are TRBV5-1 and TRBJ1-3; 8 nucleotides line up with TRBD1. The V gene's germline CDR1 is SGHRS and CDR2 YFSETQ. V lost 4 bases to trimming and J lost 4 bases; unmatched junction nucleotides: 7. There are 15 residues in the CDR3. The CDR3 sequence is CASSPRTGKGNTIYF. The CDR3 DNA reads TGCGCCAGCAGCCCCCGGACAGGGAAGGGAAACACCATATATTTT. Drawing the rest from reference TRBV5-1 and TRBJ1-3, the complete variable domain is KAGVTQTPRYLIKTRGQQVTLSCSPISGHRSVSWYQQTPGQGLQFLFEYFSETQRNKGNFPGRFSGRQFSNSRSEMNVSTLELGDSALYLCASSPRTGKGNTIYFGEGSWLTVV.

This sequence joins TRBV5-1 and TRBJ1-5; 7 bases map to TRBD1. The CDR3 length is 15 residues. J was trimmed by 2 bases and V by 5 bases; bases with no gene match: 7. CDR1 and CDR2 (germline): SGHRS, YFSETQ. The CDR3, as DNA: TGCGCCAGCAGGCCCACAGGGGCGGGCAATCAGCCCCAGCATTTT. As protein: CASRPTGAGNQPQHF. Together with reference TRBV5-1 and TRBJ1-5, the CDR3 gives the full variable domain: KAGVTQTPRYLIKTRGQQVTLSCSPISGHRSVSWYQQTPGQGLQFLFEYFSETQRNKGNFPGRFSGRQFSNSRSEMNVSTLELGDSALYLCASRPTGAGNQPQHFGDGTRLSIL.

The genes are TRBV7-8 and TRBJ2-4; a weak D match, TRBD2 (6 bases). Germline CDR1 and CDR2: SGHVS and FQNEAQ. The CDR3 runs to 16 residues. Deletions cut 0 bases from V and 0 bases from J, with 9 bases between. In DNA, the CDR3 is TGTGCCAGCAGCTTAGCCGGGGGACTAGCCAAAAACATTCAGTACTTC. Its translation is CASSLAGGLAKNIQYF.

About this clone: Other DNA sequences of this sample code for an identical CDR3. The chain recombines TRBV5-6 with TRBJ2-3; possible D gene TRBD1, 6 bases. V was clipped by 4 bases and J by 0 bases, with 9 bases between them. Germline CDR1 is SGHDT and CDR2 is YYEEEE. The CDR3 runs 14 residues. In DNA, the CDR3 is TGTGCCAGCAGCCTCGGACAGAGCACAGATACGCAGTATTTT. This sequence encodes CASSLGQSTDTQYF.

This rearrangement joins TRBV29-1 to TRBJ1-2; 8 positions match TRBD1. V gave up 4 bases and J gave up 7 bases; unmatched junction bases: 8. The CDR3 has 13 residues. Germline-derived CDR1 and CDR2 are SQVTM and ANQGSEA. The CDR3 protein is CSVVQGAMGGYTF. The CDR3 bases are TGCAGCGTTGTTCAGGGGGCGATGGGTGGCTACACCTTC.

This sequence joins TRBV12-3 or TRBV12-4 and TRBJ2-7; D remains unclear. The ends were cut back, 8 bases at V and 2 bases at J, with 7 bases in the middle. The CDR3 extends over 11 amino acids. The CDR3 loop is CASGPAYEQYF. The CDR3 DNA sequence: TGTGCCAGCGGCCCCGCCTACGAGCAGTACTTC.

CDR3 amino acids: CASSMRGTTNQPQHF. The CDR3 DNA reads as TGTGCCAGTAGTATGCGGGGCACTACAAATCAGCCCCAGCATTTT. The chain employs TRBV19 and TRBJ1-5, with D perhaps TRBD1 (5 bases). The length of the CDR3 is 15 residues. Looked up from germline, CDR1 is LNHDA and CDR2 is SQIVND (reference sequence). V lost 3 bases, J lost 4 bases, and 13 bases lay in between. The complete variable domain, with remaining parts taken from reference TRBV19 and TRBJ1-5, reads DGGITQSPKYLFRKEGQNVTLSCEQNLNHDAMYWYRQDPGQGLRLIYYSQIVNDFQKGDIAEGYSVSREKKESFPLTVTSAQKNPTAFYLCASSMRGTTNQPQHFGDGTRLSIL.

J is TRBJ1-5 and V is TRBV9; D perhaps matches TRBD1 (5 bases). The length of the CDR3 is 14 residues. V was clipped by 9 bases and J by 3 bases, with 16 bases between them. Germline CDR1 is SGDLS and CDR2 is YYNGEE. CDR3: CATLGARDNQPQHF. The CDR3 DNA reads TGTGCCACCCTTGGCGCCAGGGACAATCAGCCCCAGCATTTT.